This T cell receptor beta chain was identified during a study of OX40 agonist ivuxolimab in advanced cancers. Findings of the study overall: Dosing at 0.1 to 3.0 mg/kg was accompanied by clonal expansion of CD4+ and CD8+ blood T cells by week 6.

Libraries were prepared by immunoSEQ multiplex PCR; TCRdb keeps only in-frame clonotypes and omits some of them. The top ten clones hold roughly 4.1% of a sample with roughly 69,000 clones, about 90% of them seen once. Points on this clone: What it recognizes is unknown.

Deletions cut 5 bases from V and 3 bases from J, with 18 bases between. Per germline, CDR1 SGHAT and CDR2 FQNNGV. CDR3 length equals 16 residues. This sample comprised CD4+ or CD8+ T cells sorted from blood, obtained in a trial of the OX40 agonist ivuxolimab. The receptor was derived from an adult with an advanced solid tumor such as melanoma, head and neck, liver or kidney cancer. The chain uses TRBV11-2 and TRBJ2-3; D possibly corresponds to TRBD2 (5 bases). CDR3 nucleotides: TGTGCCAGCAGCCATATTCCGGACTCCTATACAGATACGCAGTATTTT. It is translated as CASSHIPDSYTDTQYF.